This T cell receptor (beta chain) was retrieved from a study of T-cell reconstitution after alpha-beta-depleted transplantation in children (dated by TCRdb to 2015 to 2016). Notes on the research overall: T-cell immune reconstitution after TCRalphabeta/CD19-depleted allogeneic hematopoietic cell transplantation in children was quantitatively tracked in the study by means of TCR repertoire profiling. Study-wide findings and limitations: In some patients, the high TCRbeta diversity seen at day 60 was put down to recipient T cells and intrathymic progenitors that had survived conditioning. The apparently early alphabetaT-cell count recovery about two months after transplant was reportedly dependent on only several hundred rapidly expanded clones derived from non-depleted graft cells. Over subsequent months, a decline in hyperexpanded clone frequencies was noted, and after one year, T-cell counts and TCRbeta diversity were mostly ascribed to newly produced T cells.

This clonotype was recorded at least ten times. Its antigen remains unidentified. Base qualities are not at hand, and no much larger clone is one base apart. The method was PCR. For sequencing, an Illumina HiSeq 2500 was employed. TCR libraries were prepared with molecular barcoding, using unique molecular identifiers to normalize TCRbeta repertoire quantification. TCRdb handled the public reads itself, with Q25 trimming in fastp and clone calling in MiXCR, and kept productive beta chains. A single entry per CDR3 protein holds the most common genes and DNA from its merged rows. Across this sample there are about 260,000 distinct CDR3 sequences, with 8.2% seen only once. The ten biggest clones cover just under 6.5% of the sample. This sample's treatment or condition label indicates: allogeneic hematopoietic cell transplantation with graft depleted of TCRalphabeta T cells and CD19 B cells. The transplant recipients were children given TCRalphabeta/CD19-depleted allogeneic hematopoietic cell grafts.

Compared with germline, V lacks 6 bases and J lacks 7 bases; bases without a gene match: 8. From cysteine to phenylalanine, the CDR3 is 15 amino acids long. Of the read, only the CDR3 DNA is kept; its 45 bases are in frame from base 1. The germline V gene provides CDR1 MNHNS and CDR2 SASEGT. The specimen comprised PBMCs, mostly from graft donor cells, sampled 180 days after TCRalphabeta/CD19-depleted stem cell transplant. The receptor was isolated from a male patient between 5 and 17 years old who had a stem cell transplant for acute lymphoblastic leukemia, so the T cells may come from the graft donor. The rearranged chain carries TRBV6-1 and TRBJ1-6, with 8 bases matching TRBD1. The DNA sequence is as follows: TGTGCCAGCAGACTCCTCCGGGACAGGAATTCACCCCTCCACTTT. Its coded protein is CASRLLRDRNSPLHF.